This TCR beta chain was captured in a study of blood T cell repertoires in COVID-19. The CDR3 contains 15 residues. Germline values: CDR1 MGHRA, CDR2 YSYEKL. The V segment lost 4 bases and the J segment 3 bases; nucleotides outside the gene matches: 8. Original processing notes: Estimation of nucleated cell counts relied on the amplification of reference gene primers. Assay used: immunoSEQ multiplex PCR; TCRdb lists only in-frame clones, some missing. The D gene and trimming were derived from the DNA, and the V and J assignments and clone size from that table. Of approximately 500,000 clones in the sample, 85% to 90% are singletons; the top ten hold roughly 8%. This clone has just a few counts.

The clonotype originates from a woman aged 45-59 years with COVID-19, enrolled during active disease. The material sequenced was peripheral blood. The chain combines TRBV4-1 with TRBJ1-2; TRBD1 agrees at 7 bases. The CDR3 coding sequence is TGCGCCAGCAGCCCCCGGGACAGCGCGGACTATGGCTACACCTTC. Residues: CASSPRDSADYGYTF.